These T cell receptor beta chains were read from a single sample in a study of blood T cell repertoires in COVID-19. The table came from immunoSEQ multiplex PCR; TCRdb's copy has only in-frame clones and leaves some out. The sample holds about 220,000 clones, 70% to 85% seen once. The sequenced sample was PBMCs or T cells enriched from blood (not recorded which). All receptors derive from a woman aged 60-75 years who had recovered from COVID-19. The CDR3 runs from the conserved cysteine through the conserved F or W. Each record gives: V gene, D gene, J gene, clone size, CDR3 length, CDR3 protein, CDR3 DNA. The D gene is left open where the match is weak. Part of the rows lack a size; the others show once, few, many or a class for expanded clones.

V: TRBV3-1/TRBV3-2; D: TRBD1; J: TRBJ1-5; size: .; length: 15; CDR3: CASSQGTGTNQPQHF; DNA: TGTGCCAGCAGCCAAGGGACAGGGACCAATCAGCCCCAGCATTTT
V: TRBV13; D: .; J: TRBJ2-4; size: .; length: 16; CDR3: CASSPRLERVKNIQYF; DNA: TGTGCCAGCAGCCCCCGACTAGAACGTGTCAAAAACATTCAGTACTTC
V: TRBV2; D: .; J: TRBJ1-2; size: .; length: 13; CDR3: CASSPVAHYGYTF; DNA: TGTGCCAGCAGCCCCGTGGCTCACTATGGCTACACCTTC
V: TRBV11-2; D: TRBD1; J: TRBJ2-7; size: .; length: 16; CDR3: CASSPSGDRGRGEQYF; DNA: TGTGCCAGCAGCCCCAGTGGGGACAGGGGGCGTGGGGAGCAGTACTTC
V: TRBV12-5; D: .; J: TRBJ1-1; size: .; length: 12; CDR3: CASGLSRTEAFF; DNA: TGTGCTAGTGGTTTGTCGAGAACTGAAGCTTTCTTT
V: TRBV27; D: .; J: TRBJ2-3; size: .; length: 13; CDR3: CASSITRADTQYF; DNA: TGTGCCAGCAGCATAACCCGAGCAGATACGCAGTATTTT
V: TRBV6-5; D: .; J: TRBJ1-2; size: .; length: 14; CDR3: CASGKETGTYGYTF; DNA: TGTGCCAGCGGTAAGGAGACGGGAACCTATGGCTACACCTTC
V: TRBV19; D: .; J: TRBJ1-2; size: few; length: 13; CDR3: CASSIEVPYGYTF; DNA: TGTGCCAGTAGTATCGAGGTGCCCTATGGCTACACCTTC
V: TRBV2; D: TRBD1; J: TRBJ1-5; size: .; length: 16; CDR3: CASRDRGLLSNQPQHF; DNA: TGTGCCAGCCGGGACAGGGGGTTACTTAGCAATCAGCCCCAGCATTTT
V: TRBV3-1/TRBV3-2; D: .; J: TRBJ2-1; size: .; length: 14; CDR3: CASSQDSVASEQFF; DNA: TGTGCCAGCAGCCAAGATTCGGTAGCTAGTGAGCAGTTCTTC
V: TRBV5-6; D: TRBD2; J: TRBJ2-1; size: once; length: 14; CDR3: CASSYSGGNNEQFF; DNA: TGTGCCAGCAGCTATTCGGGAGGGAACAATGAGCAGTTCTTC
V: TRBV19; D: TRBD1; J: TRBJ1-1; size: .; length: 13; CDR3: CASTGTSGTEAFF; DNA: TGTGCCTCGACAGGGACCTCGGGCACTGAAGCTTTCTTT
V: TRBV2; D: TRBD1; J: TRBJ1-4; size: .; length: 16; CDR3: CASSPRGATTNEKLFF; DNA: TGTGCCAGCAGTCCCAGGGGGGCTACAACTAATGAAAAACTGTTTTTT
V: TRBV12-5; D: .; J: TRBJ1-1; size: .; length: 18; CDR3: CASGSYPHRGPVNTEAFF; DNA: TGTGCTAGTGGTTCTTACCCCCATCGCGGGCCAGTGAACACTGAAGCTTTCTTT
V: TRBV5-6; D: TRBD1; J: TRBJ1-4; size: .; length: 15; CDR3: CASSSLGQGNEKLFF; DNA: TGTGCCAGCAGCTCCCTCGGACAGGGAAATGAAAAACTGTTTTTT
V: TRBV10-3; D: .; J: TRBJ1-1; size: .; length: 15; CDR3: CAIKRVQEVDTEAFF; DNA: TGTGCCATCAAACGAGTCCAGGAGGTGGACACTGAAGCTTTCTTT
V: TRBV5-4; D: .; J: TRBJ1-3; size: .; length: 16; CDR3: CASSLDQSGSGNTIYF; DNA: TGTGCCAGCAGCTTGGATCAAAGCGGCTCTGGAAACACCATATATTTT
V: TRBV5-5; D: TRBD1; J: TRBJ1-1; size: .; length: 14; CDR3: CASSGQTGRTEAFF; DNA: TGTGCCAGCAGCGGACAGACAGGGAGGACTGAAGCTTTCTTT
V: TRBV7-9; D: TRBD1; J: TRBJ2-5; size: few; length: 15; CDR3: CASSLGGGLQETQYF; DNA: TGTGCCAGCAGCTTAGGAGGGGGCCTACAAGAGACCCAGTACTTC
V: TRBV6-5; D: .; J: TRBJ2-3; size: once; length: 12; CDR3: CASSPTRGTQYF; DNA: TGTGCCAGCAGCCCAACCCGAGGTACGCAGTATTTT
V: TRBV7-2; D: TRBD1; J: TRBJ2-1; size: .; length: 16; CDR3: CASSLQGTGDYNEQFF; DNA: TGTGCCAGCAGCTTACAAGGGACAGGGGACTACAATGAGCAGTTCTTC
V: TRBV6-1; D: .; J: TRBJ2-5; size: .; length: 14; CDR3: CASSESLSQETQYF; DNA: TGTGCCAGCAGTGAAAGCCTAAGCCAAGAGACCCAGTACTTC
V: TRBV3-1/TRBV3-2; D: TRBD2; J: TRBJ2-1; size: .; length: 15; CDR3: CASSYRARGVNEQFF; DNA: TGTGCCAGCAGCTACCGGGCCCGGGGGGTCAATGAGCAGTTCTTC
V: TRBV9; D: TRBD2; J: TRBJ2-5; size: .; length: 18; CDR3: CASSPEGGGAWYGETQYF; DNA: TGTGCCAGCAGCCCCGAGGGCGGGGGGGCCTGGTATGGGGAGACCCAGTACTTC
V: TRBV4-3; D: .; J: TRBJ1-6; size: many; length: 16; CDR3: CASSQDYKGLNSPLHF; DNA: TGCGCCAGCAGCCAAGATTATAAGGGGTTAAATTCACCCCTCCACTTT
V: TRBV12-5; D: .; J: TRBJ2-6; size: .; length: 14; CDR3: CASGPPTGANVLTF; DNA: TGTGCTAGTGGCCCACCTACTGGGGCCAACGTCCTGACTTTC
V: TRBV24-1; D: .; J: TRBJ2-2; size: .; length: 14; CDR3: CATSDGAATGELFF; DNA: TGTGCCACCAGTGATGGGGCTGCCACCGGGGAGCTGTTTTTT
V: TRBV6-1; D: .; J: TRBJ1-2; size: .; length: 13; CDR3: CASSEVEGYGYTF; DNA: TGTGCCAGCAGTGAAGTGGAGGGCTATGGCTACACCTTC
V: TRBV27; D: .; J: TRBJ1-5; size: once; length: 15; CDR3: CASSLSLGGQQPQHF; DNA: TGTGCCAGCAGTTTAAGTCTGGGGGGGCAGCAGCCCCAGCATTTT
V: TRBV6-5; D: TRBD1; J: TRBJ2-1; size: .; length: 15; CDR3: CASSYKGQGINEQFF; DNA: TGTGCCAGCAGTTACAAGGGACAGGGGATAAATGAGCAGTTCTTC
V: TRBV6-5; D: TRBD1; J: TRBJ1-1; size: .; length: 14; CDR3: CASSSGTDRREAFF; DNA: TGTGCCAGCAGTTCAGGGACAGATAGGAGGGAAGCTTTCTTT
V: TRBV3-1/TRBV3-2; D: .; J: TRBJ1-2; size: .; length: 13; CDR3: CASSPQGTYGYTF; DNA: TGTGCCAGCAGCCCACAGGGTACCTATGGCTACACCTTC
V: TRBV9; D: TRBD1; J: TRBJ1-3; size: once; length: 16; CDR3: CASSIETGGTGNTIYF; DNA: TGTGCCAGCAGCATTGAGACAGGGGGAACCGGAAACACCATATATTTT
V: TRBV6-6; D: .; J: TRBJ2-7; size: .; length: 15; CDR3: CASSYWGETGYEQYF; DNA: TGTGCCAGCAGTTATTGGGGGGAAACTGGCTACGAGCAGTACTTC
V: TRBV6-6; D: .; J: TRBJ2-1; size: .; length: 13; CDR3: CASTGRGYNEQFF; DNA: TGTGCCAGCACTGGTAGGGGTTACAATGAGCAGTTCTTC
V: TRBV7-3; D: TRBD1; J: TRBJ1-2; size: .; length: 14; CDR3: CASSLTAGGNGYTF; DNA: TGTGCCAGCAGCTTAACGGCAGGGGGCAACGGCTACACCTTC
V: TRBV7-9; D: .; J: TRBJ1-2; size: .; length: 17; CDR3: CASSSMEGRALEFDYTF; DNA: TGTGCCAGCAGCTCCATGGAGGGGCGCGCCTTAGAGTTTGACTACACCTTC
V: TRBV7-9; D: .; J: TRBJ1-2; size: .; length: 15; CDR3: CASSVRRVGSGGYTF; DNA: TGTGCCAGCAGCGTCCGCAGGGTCGGGTCAGGAGGCTACACCTTC
V: TRBV14; D: .; J: TRBJ1-3; size: .; length: 15; CDR3: CASSPWAGEGNTIYF; DNA: TGTGCCAGCAGCCCTTGGGCAGGGGAAGGAAACACCATATATTTT
V: TRBV18; D: .; J: TRBJ2-5; size: .; length: 15; CDR3: CASSRGAGAQETQYF; DNA: TGTGCCAGCTCAAGGGGTGCAGGAGCTCAAGAGACCCAGTACTTC
V: TRBV5-1; D: .; J: TRBJ1-1; size: .; length: 15; CDR3: CASSPGRPGNTEAFF; DNA: TGCGCCAGCAGCCCCGGGAGGCCCGGGAACACTGAAGCTTTCTTT